A selection of T cell receptor beta chains follows, all from one sample in a study of shared clonotypes between healthy human individuals. Clones were sequenced by immunoSEQ multiplex PCR, and TCRdb holds only the in-frame ones, with some missing. In the table there are around 2.5 million clones, approximately 93% of which are singletons. The sample comprised naive CD4+ T cells from PBMCs. These receptors were collected from a man between 18 and 29 years old in good health. Some clones in this sample may be carry-over from other donors' samples. Both conserved end residues are part of each CDR3. Each record gives: CDR3 length, clone size, J gene, D gene, V gene, CDR3 protein, CDR3 DNA. The D gene is left open where the match is weak. Not every row has a clone size; where given, it reads once, few, many or a size class.

15 | - | TRBJ2-3 | TRBD2 | TRBV7-8 | CASSSGTSGTDTQYF | TGTGCCAGCAGCTCCGGGACTAGCGGTACAGATACGCAGTATTTT
13 | - | TRBJ1-1 | - | TRBV7-3 | CASSLIRQTEAFF | TGTGCCAGCAGCTTAATCCGACAGACTGAAGCTTTCTTT
18 | - | TRBJ2-1 | - | TRBV21-1 | CASSKGGGWGSSYNEQFF | TGTGCCAGCAGCAAAGGCGGGGGATGGGGGAGCTCCTACAATGAGCAGTTCTTC
13 | - | TRBJ2-1 | - | TRBV9 | CASSVQGYNEQFF | TGTGCCAGCAGCGTACAGGGGTACAATGAGCAGTTCTTC
16 | - | TRBJ2-3 | TRBD2 | TRBV7-3 | CASSKGIAGGTDTQYF | TGTGCCAGCAGCAAAGGAATAGCGGGAGGGACAGATACGCAGTATTTT
17 | - | TRBJ2-6 | - | TRBV27 | CASSAQGPRSGANVLTF | TGTGCCAGCAGTGCACAGGGACCTCGCTCTGGGGCCAACGTCCTGACTTTC
13 | - | TRBJ2-1 | - | TRBV5-5 | CASTSYRYNEQFF | TGTGCCAGCACCTCCTACCGCTACAATGAGCAGTTCTTC
14 | few | TRBJ2-3 | - | TRBV29-1 | CSVEDRFPPDTQYF | TGCAGCGTTGAAGACCGTTTCCCCCCAGATACGCAGTATTTT
14 | - | TRBJ2-5 | TRBD1 | TRBV6-5 | CASSYRGPPETQYF | TGTGCCAGCAGTTACAGGGGGCCTCCTGAGACCCAGTACTTC
15 | - | TRBJ2-6 | - | TRBV7-2 | CASSSARSGANVLTF | TGTGCCAGCAGCTCAGCTCGCTCTGGGGCCAACGTCCTGACTTTC
17 | - | TRBJ1-3 | - | TRBV7-2 | CASSLESGRGSGNTIYF | TGTGCCAGCAGCTTAGAAAGCGGCAGGGGCTCTGGAAACACCATATATTTT
16 | - | TRBJ1-3 | - | TRBV6-5 | CASSYSSVTGGNTIYF | TGTGCCAGCAGTTACTCATCGGTCACGGGAGGAAACACCATATATTTT
12 | - | TRBJ1-4 | - | TRBV5-5 | CASSWNNEKLFF | TGTGCCAGCAGCTGGAATAATGAAAAACTGTTTTTT
18 | - | TRBJ1-4 | TRBD1 | TRBV30 | CAWSTQWGQGPSNEKLFF | TGTGCCTGGAGCACACAATGGGGACAGGGGCCATCGAATGAAAAACTGTTTTTT
12 | - | TRBJ2-7 | - | TRBV6-5 | CASSNTDNEQYF | TGTGCCAGCAGTAACACAGACAACGAGCAGTACTTC
14 | - | TRBJ1-2 | - | TRBV5-1 | CASSPRTWGYGYTF | TGCGCCAGCAGCCCACGGACATGGGGCTATGGCTACACCTTC
13 | - | TRBJ1-5 | TRBD1 | TRBV7-2 | CASSPDRDQPQHF | TGTGCCAGCAGCCCAGACAGGGATCAGCCCCAGCATTTT
14 | - | TRBJ2-7 | TRBD2 | TRBV2 | CASSPPGLAHEQYF | TGTGCCAGCAGTCCCCCGGGACTAGCCCACGAGCAGTACTTC
16 | once | TRBJ1-5 | TRBD1 | TRBV15 | CATRTSRDRVNQPQHF | TGTGCCACCAGGACTAGCCGGGACAGGGTGAATCAGCCCCAGCATTTT
16 | - | TRBJ2-3 | TRBD2 | TRBV7-2 | CASSPGLAGNWDTQYF | TGTGCCAGCAGCCCCGGACTAGCGGGAAATTGGGATACGCAGTATTTT
13 | - | TRBJ2-5 | - | TRBV10-3 | CAISESGGETQYF | TGTGCCATCAGTGAGTCTGGGGGTGAGACCCAGTACTTC
12 | - | TRBJ2-1 | - | TRBV30 | CAWSPQGDEQFF | TGTGCCTGGAGTCCGCAGGGCGATGAGCAGTTCTTC
16 | - | TRBJ1-1 | - | TRBV11-1 | CASSLGLVSTNTEAFF | TGTGCCAGCAGCTTAGGGTTGGTCAGTACGAACACTGAAGCTTTCTTT
14 | few | TRBJ1-1 | - | TRBV7-2 | CASSLESGNTEAFF | TGTGCCAGCAGCTTAGAATCGGGTAACACTGAAGCTTTCTTT
15 | - | TRBJ2-1 | TRBD2 | TRBV5-4 | CASRRAGGNYNEQFF | TGTGCCAGCAGACGAGCGGGAGGGAACTACAATGAGCAGTTCTTC
12 | - | TRBJ2-7 | - | TRBV28 | CASTGPAYEQYF | TGTGCCAGCACCGGGCCAGCCTACGAGCAGTACTTC
12 | - | TRBJ1-4 | - | TRBV30 | CAWKGDYEKLFF | TGTGCCTGGAAGGGGGACTATGAAAAACTGTTTTTT
17 | - | TRBJ2-3 | TRBD2 | TRBV5-1 | CASSPPTSGSGTDTQYF | TGCGCCAGCAGCCCGCCGACTAGCGGGAGTGGAACGGATACGCAGTATTTT
15 | - | TRBJ2-7 | - | TRBV28 | CASSLRTGSSYEQYF | TGTGCCAGCAGTTTACGAACCGGCAGCTCCTACGAGCAGTACTTC
12 | - | TRBJ2-5 | - | TRBV29-1 | CSVRSSGETQYF | TGCAGCGTCAGAAGCAGTGGAGAGACCCAGTACTTC
13 | - | TRBJ1-5 | - | TRBV6-1 | CASRTVRNQPQHF | TGTGCCAGCAGGACAGTCCGCAATCAGCCCCAGCATTTT
14 | once | TRBJ2-1 | TRBD1 | TRBV11-2 | CASSPGTGGDEQFF | TGTGCCAGCAGCCCCGGGACAGGGGGTGATGAGCAGTTCTTC
14 | - | TRBJ1-1 | TRBD1 | TRBV6-1 | CASMRGRENTEAFF | TGTGCCAGCATGAGGGGGCGGGAGAACACTGAAGCTTTCTTT